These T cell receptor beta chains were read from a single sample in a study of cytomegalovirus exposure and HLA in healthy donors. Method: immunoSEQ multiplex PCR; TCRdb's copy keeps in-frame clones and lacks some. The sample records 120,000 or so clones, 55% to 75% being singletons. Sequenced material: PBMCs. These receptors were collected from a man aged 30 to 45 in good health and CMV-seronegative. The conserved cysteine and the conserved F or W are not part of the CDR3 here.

CDR3aa: ASSQESPGTENEKLF
v_gene: TRBV4-2
j_gene: TRBJ1-4

CDR3aa: ASSHDRANTEAF
v_gene: TRBV4-3
j_gene: TRBJ1-1

CDR3aa: ASSYPLDSRRYEQY
v_gene: TRBV6-5
j_gene: TRBJ2-7

CDR3aa: ASSQDGQGGTF
v_gene: TRBV4-2
j_gene: TRBJ1-1

CDR3aa: ASRRNTEAF
v_gene: TRBV30
j_gene: TRBJ1-1

CDR3aa: ASSSPSGGQETQY
v_gene: TRBV28
j_gene: TRBJ2-5

CDR3aa: ASSPLTGFYEQY
v_gene: TRBV7-2
j_gene: TRBJ2-7

CDR3aa: ASSDPSRQGAREQY
v_gene: TRBV5-1
j_gene: TRBJ2-7

CDR3aa: ASSLAPGSRRYEQY
v_gene: TRBV19
j_gene: TRBJ2-7

CDR3aa: ASSPAPGPRNNEQF
v_gene: TRBV10-1
j_gene: TRBJ2-1

CDR3aa: ASSIVTAGTGELF
v_gene: TRBV19
j_gene: TRBJ2-2

CDR3aa: ASSLDRSTDTQY
v_gene: TRBV5-8
j_gene: TRBJ2-3

CDR3aa: ASSPDYRVEQF
v_gene: TRBV9
j_gene: TRBJ2-1

CDR3aa: ASSLEVGQADTQY
v_gene: TRBV5-1
j_gene: TRBJ2-3

CDR3aa: AISDVPRDSYEQY
v_gene: TRBV10-3
j_gene: TRBJ2-7

CDR3aa: ASSRDRGGNEQF
v_gene: TRBV6-5
j_gene: TRBJ2-1

CDR3aa: ASRGQLNTEAF
v_gene: TRBV6-1
j_gene: TRBJ1-1

CDR3aa: ASRLTGRGNTIY
v_gene: TRBV28
j_gene: TRBJ1-3

CDR3aa: ASTPATVTYNSPLH
v_gene: TRBV7-2
j_gene: TRBJ1-6

CDR3aa: APPPPRRDNTEAF
v_gene: TRBV28
j_gene: TRBJ1-1

CDR3aa: ASSPRQGAPGDTEAF
v_gene: TRBV7-9
j_gene: TRBJ1-1

CDR3aa: ASSLGNDRGYNEQF
v_gene: TRBV11-3
j_gene: TRBJ2-1

CDR3aa: ASSIQGVRGTEAF
v_gene: TRBV27
j_gene: TRBJ1-1

CDR3aa: ASSLSGGPYYEQY
v_gene: TRBV5-1
j_gene: TRBJ2-7

CDR3aa: ASSVEPILSYEQY
v_gene: TRBV9
j_gene: TRBJ2-7

CDR3aa: ASSYRQGLIQDTQY
v_gene: TRBV6-5
j_gene: TRBJ2-3

CDR3aa: ASSTHKGQTYEQY
v_gene: TRBV27
j_gene: TRBJ2-7

CDR3aa: ASSRTSGGSRGYEQY
v_gene: TRBV19
j_gene: TRBJ2-7

CDR3aa: ASNPGTYEQY
v_gene: TRBV6-1
j_gene: TRBJ2-7

CDR3aa: ASSLARFGNSPLH
v_gene: TRBV7-9
j_gene: TRBJ1-6

CDR3aa: ASSLDPGLPNTGELF
v_gene: TRBV7-6
j_gene: TRBJ2-2

CDR3aa: ASSEALAYGYT
v_gene: TRBV6-1
j_gene: TRBJ1-2

CDR3aa: ASSVTGSYGYT
v_gene: TRBV7-9
j_gene: TRBJ1-2

CDR3aa: ASRPGQGVGGYT
v_gene: TRBV28
j_gene: TRBJ1-2

CDR3aa: ASNLVGGGLYGYT
v_gene: TRBV2
j_gene: TRBJ1-2

CDR3aa: ASSWGLRHNEQF
v_gene: TRBV6-5
j_gene: TRBJ2-1

CDR3aa: ASNPGQNSPLH
v_gene: TRBV7-2
j_gene: TRBJ1-6

CDR3aa: ASSLRGPSDTQY
v_gene: TRBV7-3
j_gene: TRBJ2-3

CDR3aa: ASSIGTGGYQPQH
v_gene: TRBV5-1
j_gene: TRBJ1-5

CDR3aa: ASSHGTGGYT
v_gene: TRBV27
j_gene: TRBJ1-2

CDR3aa: ASSVRQGETQY
v_gene: TRBV7-2
j_gene: TRBJ2-5

CDR3aa: ASSQTGGQPQH
v_gene: TRBV18
j_gene: TRBJ1-5

CDR3aa: ASSLLFQETQY
v_gene: TRBV18
j_gene: TRBJ2-5

CDR3aa: ASSLMIGTYNEQF
v_gene: TRBV5-4
j_gene: TRBJ2-1

CDR3aa: ASSLRDNEQF
v_gene: TRBV5-6
j_gene: TRBJ2-1

CDR3aa: ASSYLTGGRNEQF
v_gene: TRBV6-6
j_gene: TRBJ2-1